The present T cell receptor beta chain was sequenced within a study of neurological immune-mediated disorders. Study conclusions and caveats: One related-CDR3 cluster, identified by phylogenetic grouping, held the repertoires of 18 of 34 multiple sclerosis patients and was a possible signature. Multiple sclerosis was found to have the least TCR clonal expansion, below healthy controls, and HTLV-1-associated myelopathy the most.

This clonotype was seen many times. Its antigen is unknown. 5'RACE with 10-nucleotide random UMIs generated the cDNA. Sequencing runs each yielded over 190 million TCR-beta sequences from 15-18 subjects. TCRdb redid the calling of the 5' RACE reads with MiXCR, one entry per CDR3 protein. The sample has about 87,000 distinct CDR3 sequences, roughly 3.2% seen once; the top ten hold approximately 2.9%. Per the germline V gene, CDR1 is ENHRY and CDR2 is SYGVKD. This CDR3 region has 14 residues. V was clipped by 3 bases and J by 0 bases, with 5 bases between them. The V and J genes are TRBV10-3 and TRBJ1-4; D unresolved. The sample comprised PBMCs. The clonotype originates from a woman in her fifties or sixties with multiple sclerosis. In nucleotides, the CDR3 is TGTGCCATCAGTGACGAGCCAACTAATGAAAAACTGTTTTTT. Translating gives CAISDEPTNEKLFF.